This entry concerns a single TCR beta chain. Antigen unknown. The entry originates in a study of T cell clonotyping in hematopoietic cell transplantation. Study context: Pretransplant recipient samples were taken after cytoreduction. General study points: Few recipient clonotypes overlapped donors; over 95% were de novo at given depth. Higher Inverse Simpson Index values in graft donor and pretransplant recipient predicted broader posttransplant TCR diversity.

Time point meaning: recipient sample about 28 days before transplant, after cytoreduction. V was clipped by 4 bases and J by 7 bases, with 18 bases between them. Germline lookup yields CDR1 SGHRS and CDR2 YFSETQ. The CDR3 is made up of 15 amino acids. TCRdb's copy holds only in-frame clones and misses some; the assay was immunoSEQ multiplex PCR. Of some 76,000 clones listed, less than 96% are singletons. The chain joins TRBV5-1 to TRBJ2-1; the D gene is possibly TRBD2 (6 bases). Source: peripheral blood mononuclear cells, taken before stem cell transplant. The receptor's source is a woman between 45 and 65 years old with acute myeloid leukemia. Some clones in this sample may be carry-over from other donors' samples. DNA of the CDR3: TGCGCCAGCAGCCGCGTGGGGGGTCTTGGTAATGAGCAGTTCTTC. Amino acid sequence: CASSRVGGLGNEQFF.